The 22 T cell receptor beta chains in this list originate from one sample, sequenced in a study of blood T cells in healthy people across ages. Together with a sample-barcoded 5' primer, a J-beta primer mix was included in a second PCR lasting roughly 6 to 12 cycles. MiXCR, applied by TCRdb to the 5' RACE reads, yields one record per CDR3 protein. The sample consists of fewer than 900,000 distinct CDR3 sequences, 45% to 50% of them appearing once. Sample: blood. These receptors came from a woman in her sixties in good health.

This clonotype came up a few times. The chain joins TRBV20-1 to TRBJ1-2; D not resolved. Trimming took 0 bases from V and 2 from J, leaving 10 bases between them. Germline assignment: CDR1 DFQATT and CDR2 SNEGSKA (reference sequence). The CDR3 loop spans 14 amino acids. CDR3 sequence: CSARDSDGNYGYTF. DNA of the CDR3: TGCAGTGCTAGAGATTCGGACGGAAACTATGGCTACACCTTC.

This clonotype was seen a handful of times. This chain links TRBV4-3 with TRBJ2-3; D gene unclear. Germline CDR1 and CDR2: LGHNA and YSLEER. The CDR3 has 15 residues. V lost 0 bases and J 4 bases, leaving 11 bases between the germline ends. The CDR3 DNA reads TGCGCCAGCAGCCAAGAAGCGCGGAGTGCAGATACGCAGTATTTT. Translated: CASSQEARSADTQYF.

This chain joins TRBV11-2 and TRBJ2-7, with D possibly called TRBD1 or TRBD2 (5 bases each). CDR3 length: 14 residues. The V end lost 5 bases, the J end lost 5 bases, and 16 bases lay between the germline ends. Germline V gene data show CDR1 as SGHAT and CDR2 as FQNNGV. The CDR3 is CASSRGTIGHEQYF. The CDR3 DNA reads TGTGCCAGCAGCCGAGGGACGATAGGCCACGAGCAGTACTTC.

V gene TRBV5-1 combines with J gene TRBJ1-1; TRBD1 aligns across 7 bases. The CDR3 is 15 amino acids. The V and J ends lost 1 base and 1 base, in that order; junction bases with no gene match: 4. Germline V gene sequence: CDR1 SGHRS, CDR2 YFSETQ. CDR3 loop: CASSLTGVENTEAFF. In nucleotides, the CDR3 is TGCGCCAGCAGCTTGACAGGGGTCGAGAACACTGAAGCTTTCTTT. Full variable domain (outside the CDR3, taken from reference TRBV5-1 and TRBJ1-1): KAGVTQTPRYLIKTRGQQVTLSCSPISGHRSVSWYQQTPGQGLQFLFEYFSETQRNKGNFPGRFSGRQFSNSRSEMNVSTLELGDSALYLCASSLTGVENTEAFFGQGTRLTVV.

J is TRBJ2-1 and V is TRBV6-2 or TRBV6-3; maybe TRBD1 (5 bases). The CDR3 runs 16 residues. CDR1 and CDR2 from the germline V gene are MNHEY and SVGEGT. V lost 3 bases, J lost 6 bases, and 18 bases lay in between. CDR3 nucleotide sequence: TGTGCCAGCAGTTATCCAAGACATGGTGGGGCCAATGAGCAGTTCTTC. Protein sequence: CASSYPRHGGANEQFF.

The chain combines TRBV5-6 with TRBJ2-1, with TRBD2 matching 11 bases. The J call is uncertain, as TRBJ2-7 better fits the DNA end. The CDR3 sequence is 14 residues long. CDR1 and CDR2 from the germline V gene are SGHDT and YYEEEE. The CDR3 region is CASVASGRWDEQYF. The CDR3 region has the DNA TGTGCCAGCGTGGCTAGCGGGAGGTGGGATGAGCAGTACTTC.

The rearrangement joins TRBV9 to TRBJ2-4; D remains ambiguous. Gene TRBJ2-7 matches the end of the DNA better, so the J call may be wrong. This CDR3 contains 15 residues. Germline CDR1 reads SGDLS; CDR2 reads YYNGEE. The CDR3: CASSPAAVPNYEQYF. In DNA form, the CDR3 reads TGTGCCAGCAGCCCTGCCGCAGTGCCGAACTACGAGCAGTACTTC.

J is TRBJ2-5 and V is TRBV7-3; 8 bases fit TRBD2. V lost 3 bases and J lost 5; bases outside the gene matches: 2. The CDR3 has 13 amino acids. Germline V lookup: CDR1 SGHTA, CDR2 FQGTGA. The DNA of the CDR3 is TGTGCCAGCAGCTTTCAGCGGGGGGAGACCCAGTACTTC. Its translation is CASSFQRGETQYF.

The chain combines TRBV4-2 with TRBJ2-5; 10 positions agree with TRBD2. CDR1 is LGHNA and CDR2 is YNFKEQ in the germline V gene. V shed 5 bases and J 11 bases; nucleotides not matched to a gene: 17. This CDR3 is built from 16 residues. CDR3 in amino acids: CASSTRTSGLYNEQYF. In nucleotides, the CDR3 is TGTGCCAGCAGCACAAGGACTAGCGGCCTCTACAATGAGCAGTACTTC.

The genes are TRBV18 and TRBJ2-5; D might be TRBD1 (6 bases). Trimming left V 6 bases short and J 3 bases short, with 17 bases between. This CDR3 has 15 residues. Germline V gives CDR1 KGHSH, CDR2 LQKENI. CDR3 region: CASSPGWGLEETQYF. Here the CDR3 DNA reads TGTGCCAGCTCTCCAGGATGGGGGCTCGAAGAGACCCAGTACTTC.

The table lists this clonotype with many counts. The chain is built from TRBV11-2 and TRBJ1-4; the match to TRBD1 covers 7 bases. This CDR3 contains 16 residues. Trimming removed 5 bases from V and 8 bases from J; junction bases left unmatched: 14. Germline V gives CDR1 SGHAT, CDR2 FQNNGV. In DNA form, the CDR3 reads TGTGCCAGCAGCACCGGACAGGCGATCGTAATGGAAAAACTGTTTTTT. The encoded protein is CASSTGQAIVMEKLFF.

The chain joins TRBV20-1 to TRBJ2-7, with D hard to call. Trimming cost V 1 base and J 7 bases, with 20 bases left between them. There are 15 residues in the CDR3. Germline assignment: CDR1 DFQATT and CDR2 SNEGSKA (reference sequence). CDR3 in amino acids: CSARALRQSINEQYF. The DNA of the CDR3 is TGCAGTGCTAGAGCTCTCCGGCAGAGCATAAATGAGCAGTACTTC.

V is TRBV12-3 or TRBV12-4 and J is TRBJ1-1; no firm D call. Trimming removed 2 bases from V and 4 bases from J, with 11 bases in between. This CDR3 contains 14 residues. The CDR3 here is CASSLRRIVTEAFF. CDR3 nucleotide sequence: TGTGCCAGCAGTTTAAGGAGGATCGTCACTGAAGCTTTCTTT.

The chain joins TRBV7-2 to TRBJ1-4, with D possibly TRBD1 on 5 matching bases. Germline lookup yields CDR1 SGHTA and CDR2 FQGNSA. Trimming left V 2 bases short and J 0 bases short, with 7 bases between. The CDR3 totals 15 residues. CDR3 bases: TGTGCCAGCAGCTTAAGGGGTGCAACTAATGAAAAACTGTTTTTT. This sequence encodes CASSLRGATNEKLFF.

The chain has TRBV7-9 and TRBJ1-1; D gene ambiguous. CDR3 size: 14 residues. The germline V gene encodes CDR1 SEHNR and CDR2 FQNEAQ (reference sequence). The germline V and J ends were trimmed by 7 bases and 4 bases, with 16 bases remaining between them. CDR3 sequence: CASTPTRSSTEAFF. The CDR3 DNA sequence: TGTGCCAGCACCCCCACGCGGAGTAGCACTGAAGCTTTCTTT.

There are a few counts of this clonotype. The chain links TRBV27 to TRBJ2-3; 13 nucleotides agree with TRBD2. CDR1 and CDR2 from the germline V gene are MNHEY and SMNVEV (reference sequence). J gave up 4 bases and V 5 bases, and 6 bases lay outside the gene matches. This CDR3 is 16 amino acids long. The CDR3 DNA sequence: TGTGCCAGCAGTCCCTGGACTAGCGGGAGTCCAGATACGCAGTATTTT. Its translation is CASSPWTSGSPDTQYF.

The chain couples TRBV29-1 to TRBJ1-2, with D possibly matching TRBD1 (5 bases). Germline assignment: CDR1 SQVTM and CDR2 ANQGSEA. CDR3 length: 11 amino acids. V lost 4 bases and J lost 6, with 9 bases in between. Here the CDR3 DNA reads TGCAGCGTTGTTCTCAGGGATGGCTACACCTTC. Translated: CSVVLRDGYTF.

This sequence joins TRBV7-2 and TRBJ2-1; 11 nucleotides agree with TRBD2. Trimming took 3 bases from V and 4 from J; bases not matched to a gene: 5. From germline, CDR1 is SGHTA and CDR2 FQGNSA. CDR3 length equals 16 residues. The CDR3 is CASSFAGTSGYNEQFF. CDR3 bases: TGTGCCAGCAGCTTTGCCGGGACTAGCGGATACAATGAGCAGTTCTTC.

This clonotype was recorded only once. This chain links TRBV7-8 with TRBJ2-4; D assignment may be TRBD1 or TRBD2 (5 bases each). Near its end, the DNA agrees better with TRBJ2-7, so the J call may be wrong. The CDR3 length is 16 residues. CDR1 is SGHVS and CDR2 is FQNEAQ in the germline V gene. CDR3 residues: CASSLRQTGASYEQYF. The CDR3 DNA follows: TGTGCCAGCAGCTTACGGCAGACCGGGGCGTCCTACGAGCAGTACTTC.

This sequence joins TRBV20-1 and TRBJ2-2; D is possibly TRBD1 or TRBD2 (5 bases each). The length of the CDR3 is 15 residues. The V and J ends lost 1 base and 7 bases respectively, with 16 bases between them. The germline V gene has CDR1 DFQATT and CDR2 SNEGSKA (reference sequence). As DNA, the CDR3 is TGCAGTGCTAGAGGGGGAGTCAGGGAAGGCGGGGAGCTGTTTTTT. Translating gives CSARGGVREGGELFF.

This clonotype came up a few times. This chain joins TRBV28 and TRBJ1-6, with D unresolved. The V gene lost 8 bases and the J gene lost 6 bases, with 8 bases spanning the gap. The CDR3 extends over 12 amino acids. Looked up from germline, CDR1 is MDHEN and CDR2 is SYDVKM. CDR3 in DNA: TGTGCCAGCCATATTTCTAATTCACCCCTCCACTTT. Translating gives CASHISNSPLHF.

This clonotype was counted many times. The chain recombines TRBV18 with TRBJ2-5; D is possibly TRBD1 or TRBD2 (5 bases each). Germline V gene sequence: CDR1 KGHSH, CDR2 LQKENI. There are 14 residues in the CDR3. V shed 2 bases and J shed 5 bases, with 12 bases lying between them. CDR3 sequence: CASSPTTGRETQYF. The CDR3, as DNA: TGTGCCAGCTCACCAACAACGGGACGTGAGACCCAGTACTTC.